These T cell receptor beta chains were read from a single sample in a study of blood T cell repertoires in COVID-19. Generated by immunoSEQ multiplex PCR, the TCRdb table keeps only in-frame clones and is missing some. Among nearly 95,000 clones listed, roughly 79% were seen once. Material: peripheral blood. The receptors come from a human donor in a cohort sampled during active COVID-19. CDR3s include the opening cysteine and the closing phenylalanine or tryptophan. Each record gives: clone size, J gene, D gene, V gene, CDR3 DNA, CDR3 protein. The D gene is left open where the match is weak. Clone size appears in some rows only: once, few, many, or a class for an expanded clone.

>NA|TRBJ1-5|TRBD1|TRBV10-3
TGTGCCATCAGTGAGTCCGGGACAGACAATCAGCCCCAGCATTTT
CAISESGTDNQPQHF
>once|TRBJ2-5|TRBD2|TRBV28
TGTGCCAGCAAACGCGGGGGCCAAGAGACCCAGTACTTC
CASKRGGQETQYF
>NA|TRBJ2-3|TRBD2|TRBV5-4
TGTGCCAGCAGCTTCGGGAGGCAGGGCACAGATACGCAGTATTTT
CASSFGRQGTDTQYF
>few|TRBJ1-5|NA|TRBV19
TGTGCCAGCTGGGGAGGCAGGAATCAGCCCCAGCATTTT
CASWGGRNQPQHF
>NA|TRBJ1-2|TRBD1|TRBV6-5
TGTGCCAGCAAAGGACAGGGGGGTTGGTATGGCTACACCTTC
CASKGQGGWYGYTF
>NA|TRBJ2-1|NA|TRBV18
TGTGCCAGCTTCGATCCGGGAGCCTTATACAATGAGCAGTTCTTC
CASFDPGALYNEQFF
>NA|TRBJ1-6|TRBD1|TRBV6-6
TGTGCCAGCAGTACGGACAGGGTGACCTATAATTCACCCCTCCACTTT
CASSTDRVTYNSPLHF
>NA|TRBJ1-6|TRBD1|TRBV27
TGTGCCAGCAGAGGAACCGGGACAGCTAATTCACCCCTCCACTTT
CASRGTGTANSPLHF
>NA|TRBJ1-1|NA|TRBV30
TGTGCCTGGAGGGAGGGCTCGAACACTGAAGCTTTCTTT
CAWREGSNTEAFF
>NA|TRBJ1-2|TRBD1|TRBV5-4
TGTGCCAGCAGCCCTTCCGACAGGGGCTATGGCTACACCTTC
CASSPSDRGYGYTF
>few|TRBJ2-6|TRBD1|TRBV7-3
TGTGCCAGCAGCTGGGACAGGCGGCGTTCTGGGGCCAACGTCCTGACTTTC
CASSWDRRRSGANVLTF
>NA|TRBJ2-1|NA|TRBV12-3/TRBV12-4
TGTGCCAGCAGAGGCAGCGCCACGGAGCAGTTCTTC
CASRGSATEQFF
>NA|TRBJ2-5|TRBD1|TRBV30
TGTGCCTGGGGTGGGGCAGGGGGAGAGACCCAGTACTTC
CAWGGAGGETQYF
>NA|TRBJ1-6|TRBD1|TRBV28
TGTGCCAGCAGGGGGGCCGGGACAGGAGATTCACCCCTCCACTTT
CASRGAGTGDSPLHF
>NA|TRBJ1-4|TRBD1|TRBV3-1/TRBV3-2
TGTGCCAGCACCACGAGGGGGACAGATGAAAAACTGTTTTTT
CASTTRGTDEKLFF
>NA|TRBJ1-6|NA|TRBV3-1/TRBV3-2
TGTGCCAGCCAGTGGTTTAATTCACCCCTCCACTTT
CASQWFNSPLHF
>NA|TRBJ2-5|NA|TRBV7-3
TGTGCCAGCAGCCCGACAGGCCGAGGAGAGACCCAGTACTTC
CASSPTGRGETQYF
>NA|TRBJ2-7|TRBD1|TRBV5-1
TGCGCCAGCAGCTTGGAGGGACAGGGTTACGAGCAGTACTTC
CASSLEGQGYEQYF
>NA|TRBJ2-7|TRBD2|TRBV28
TGTGCCAGCGAGCGGCTAGCGGGGGCCTACGAGCAGTACTTC
CASERLAGAYEQYF
>few|TRBJ2-3|TRBD2|TRBV2
TGTGCCACGAGACTAGCGGGGGGCACAGATACGCAGTATTTT
CATRLAGGTDTQYF
>few|TRBJ1-2|NA|TRBV5-1
TGCGCCAGCAGCTTATCAGGGGTCTATGGCTACACCTTC
CASSLSGVYGYTF
>NA|TRBJ1-5|TRBD1|TRBV19
TGTGCCAGTAGTATAGGGCCCTCAGGGGGCAGGAATCAGCCCCAGCATTTT
CASSIGPSGGRNQPQHF
>NA|TRBJ2-3|NA|TRBV15
TGTGCCACCAGCAAACAGGGTGTCCCAGATACGCAGTATTTT
CATSKQGVPDTQYF
>few|TRBJ1-5|NA|TRBV27
TGTGCCAGCAGTCCGGGGGGGGCACGGCAGCCCCAGCATTTT
CASSPGGARQPQHF
>NA|TRBJ2-7|NA|TRBV28
TGTGCCAGCACAGGGAGGCCCTCCTACGAGCAGTACTTC
CASTGRPSYEQYF
>NA|TRBJ2-5|NA|TRBV7-7
TGTGCCAGCAGCCGCCCGAAGGGGTCGGGAGAGACCCAGTACTTC
CASSRPKGSGETQYF
>NA|TRBJ2-7|NA|TRBV25-1
TGTGCCAGCAGTGTCCAGACAGGTGGCACCTACGAGCAGTACTTC
CASSVQTGGTYEQYF
>NA|TRBJ2-1|TRBD2|TRBV19
TGTGCCAGTAGTACGGGGACTAGCGGGACGGTGGTGGAGCAGTTCTTC
CASSTGTSGTVVEQFF
>NA|TRBJ1-1|TRBD1|TRBV18
TGTGCCAGCTCACCTAGCGTTCAGGGGGCAGGAAGTGAAGCTTTCTTT
CASSPSVQGAGSEAFF
>NA|TRBJ2-5|TRBD2|TRBV11-2
TGTGCCAGCAGGCCCGGGGGGGGCGGTGAGACCCAGTACTTC
CASRPGGGGETQYF
>NA|TRBJ2-2|TRBD2|TRBV5-1
TGCGCCAGCAGCTTAGCGGGAGAGAAGTCCGGGGAGCTGTTTTTT
CASSLAGEKSGELFF
>NA|TRBJ1-1|NA|TRBV7-3
TGTGCCAGCAGCTTAATGGGGAGAACCATGTCAGCTTTCTTT
CASSLMGRTMSAFF
>NA|TRBJ2-1|NA|TRBV24-1
TGTGCCACCAGTGATCCCCTCCAGGGTCAGTTCTTC
CATSDPLQGQFF
>NA|TRBJ1-5|TRBD1|TRBV28
TGTGCCAGCAGCCCCAGGGACAGGTTCTATCAGCCCCAGCATTTT
CASSPRDRFYQPQHF
>once|TRBJ2-1|TRBD1|TRBV6-5
TGTGCCAGCAAAATAGGGACAGGCCCATACAATGAGCAGTTCTTC
CASKIGTGPYNEQFF
>few|TRBJ2-7|TRBD2|TRBV10-3
TGTGCCATCAGCGAGAGCGGGGTAGCCGCCTTTTACGAGCAGTACTTC
CAISESGVAAFYEQYF
>NA|TRBJ2-1|TRBD1|TRBV13
TGTGCCAGCAGCTCCCGCAGAAAGATTGCAGGGGGCGATGAGCAGTTCTTC
CASSSRRKIAGGDEQFF
>NA|TRBJ2-1|NA|TRBV5-6
TGTGCCAGCAGCTTTCGAAGGACAAGAACATGGGATGAGCAGTTCTTC
CASSFRRTRTWDEQFF
>NA|TRBJ1-5|NA|TRBV6-4
TGTGCCAGCAGTGACTCGAGACAGCCCCGACAAATTTATAGCAATCAGCCCCAGCATTTT
CASSDSRQPRQIYSNQPQHF
>NA|TRBJ1-2|NA|TRBV5-1
TGCGCCAGCAGCTTGGCGACACTTGGCTATGGCTACACCTTC
CASSLATLGYGYTF
>few|TRBJ2-1|NA|TRBV5-1
TGCGCCAGCAGCCCTCAAAGACCCAGGGTCTACAATGAGCAGTTCTTC
CASSPQRPRVYNEQFF
>NA|TRBJ2-6|NA|TRBV5-1
TGCGCCAGCAGCTTGGCGGGCTCTGGGGCCAACGTCCTGACTTTC
CASSLAGSGANVLTF
>NA|TRBJ1-6|TRBD1|TRBV25-1
TGTGCCAGCGCGTCGGGACAGCTTAATTCACCCCTCCACTTT
CASASGQLNSPLHF
>NA|TRBJ2-1|NA|TRBV24-1
TGTGCCACCAGTGTCCTAGAGTTCAATGAGCAGTTCTTC
CATSVLEFNEQFF
>NA|TRBJ1-2|NA|TRBV5-1
TGCGCCAGCAGCTTGGACGGCTATGGCTACACCTTC
CASSLDGYGYTF
>NA|TRBJ1-1|NA|TRBV5-1
TGCGCCAGCAGCTTGGGGCTGAACACTGAAGCTTTCTTT
CASSLGLNTEAFF
>NA|TRBJ1-1|NA|TRBV5-5
TGTGCCAGCAGCTTGGATCATAGAGGGACTGAAGCTTTCTTT
CASSLDHRGTEAFF
>few|TRBJ2-5|TRBD2|TRBV5-1
TGCGCCAGCGGCCTGGGCGCTAGCGGTGAAGAGACCCAGTACTTC
CASGLGASGEETQYF
>once|TRBJ2-5|NA|TRBV18
TGTGCCAGCTCACCACCCTACGGCGGAGAGACCCAGTACTTC
CASSPPYGGETQYF
>NA|TRBJ2-1|TRBD2|TRBV10-1
TGCGCCAGCAGTGAGTCGGCGGGAGGGGGGCAGTTCTTC
CASSESAGGGQFF